This T cell receptor (beta chain) was sequenced for a study of blood T cell repertoires in COVID-19 (dated by TCRdb to about 2020). About the study as a whole: Samples from collaborators originated in the United States, Italy and Spain and spanned both the acute and convalescent phases of COVID-19. Subjects who had been exposed to COVID-19, were actively infected with it, or had recovered from it provided the deeply sampled blood TCRbeta repertoires that made up the dataset. The material from the prospective study consisted of cDNA or gDNA derived from T cells, B-cell-depleted T cells, or PBMCs. Where available, HLA class I and class II types were taken from metadata supplied by the sample provider and were not determined by assay-based typing. The samples were drawn from two sources: the first 160 participants of the ongoing ImmuneRACE study, and 1,000 to 1,500 subjects contributed by 6 global collaborators. Nearly every sample came with metadata listing a de-identified subject ID, COVID-19 status, age in years and sex. The repertoires were made available in a free public database intended to serve as a resource for research on the immune response to SARS-CoV-2. The study at large found these results: The quantity of clinical and demographic metadata differed by source and by participant and was supplied without curation.

At one collaborating source in Seattle, patients were enrolled during active infection and were followed longitudinally through the course of disease. The collaborating institutions used their own protocols to collect whole blood in K2EDTA tubes. For TCRbeta analysis, collaborators shipped samples as frozen whole blood, isolated PBMCs, or DNA extracted from either of those sample types. CDR1 is given as SGHRS and CDR2 as YFSETQ, both from the germline V gene. Including the terminal cysteine and phenylalanine, the CDR3 comprises 12 residues. Only CDR3 DNA is held: 36 bases, read in frame from base 1. V loses 0 bases, J loses 3 bases, and the germline ends lie 4 bases apart. TCRbeta CDR3 regions were amplified from genomic DNA by means of the immunoSEQ Assay, a bias-controlled multiplex PCR. For the original study's pipeline: Within the assay, amplification of reference gene primers was used to estimate how many nucleated cells each sample contained. Sequence reads were collapsed and filtered to measure the absolute abundance of every unique TCRbeta CDR3 rearrangement. For each sample, productive Simpson clonality was calculated as the square root of Simpson's diversity index over productive rearrangements. TCRdb took over this immuneACCESS table, retaining in-frame rearrangements with V and J assigned. Such tables are incomplete; in checked studies, under half of the missing clones stem from an unresolved V gene, and the remainder is unexplained. From that table come the V and J calls and clone size; the DNA was used to work out D and trimming. This sample has 200,000 to 250,000 clones in its table, and approximately 85% of those were observed once. 7.5% to 9.5% of the sample lies in the top ten.

A remark on this clone: This clone's antigen is unknown. The record has no base qualities; no much larger clone is one base away.

The sample comprised peripheral blood. This chain joins TRBV5-1 to TRBJ2-7, with no reliable assignment of the D segment. The TCR originated in a woman older than 75 with COVID-19, enrolled during active disease. The nucleotide sequence is TGCGCCAGCAGCTTGGGTCACTACGAGCAGTACTTC. Its translation is CASSLGHYEQYF.